These 9 T cell receptor beta chains originate from one sample sequenced in a study of vaccination and CD4 T cells after COVID-19. Treatment meaning: approximately 10-day PBMC culture with coronavirus spike peptide pools or control peptides (ViraFEST assay). Their specific antigens are unknown. The Oncomine TCR Beta short-read assay sequenced DNA from cultured CD4+ T cells. TCRdb processed the PCR reads anew with MiXCR; each CDR3 protein has one entry. The sample has under 11,000 distinct CDR3 sequences; 29% are singletons. The sample was cultured CD4+ T cells from blood. These receptors were collected from a human donor with COVID-19.

The rearrangement joins TRBV11-3 to TRBJ2-4; possibly TRBD2 for D (6 bases). This CDR3 contains 15 residues. CDR1 is SGHNT, CDR2 YENEEA, per germline. V was shortened by 5 bases and J by 7 bases, with 18 bases between the two germline ends. The CDR3 DNA reads TGTGCCAGCAGCCAATCCGCAGGGAGGTGGAACATTCAGTACTTC. It is translated as CASSQSAGRWNIQYF.

This clonotype has a handful of counts. J is TRBJ2-5 and V is TRBV20-1; 10 bases are a match to TRBD1. CDR1 is DFQATT, CDR2 SNEGSKA, per germline (reference sequence). CDR3 length: 14 amino acids. The trim removed 5 bases at V and 4 bases at J, leaving 7 bases unmatched. The CDR3: CSAGGQGMGETQYF. The CDR3 DNA follows: TGCAGTGCTGGGGGACAGGGGATGGGAGAGACCCAGTACTTC.

This chain uses TRBV11-1 with TRBJ2-2; weak D call: TRBD1 (6 bases). CDR1 SGHAT and CDR2 FQDESV come from the germline V gene (reference sequence). The CDR3 sequence is 13 residues long. V was cut by 2 bases and J by 6 bases, with 7 bases left in between. CDR3 amino acids: CASSLRTAGELFF. The CDR3 DNA is TGTGCCAGCAGCTTACGGACAGCCGGGGAGCTGTTTTTT.

This clonotype has a handful of counts. The chain joins TRBV11-1 to TRBJ2-7; D is ambiguous. Germline lookup yields CDR1 SGHAT and CDR2 FQDESV (reference sequence). The length of the CDR3 is 13 residues. Trimming cost V 5 bases and J 7 bases, with 15 bases left between them. In DNA, the CDR3 is TGTGCCAGCAGCCCGACGCAGCCAGTAGAGCAGTACTTC. It translates to CASSPTQPVEQYF. Full variable domain (remainder filled in from reference TRBV11-1 and TRBJ2-7): EAEVAQSPRYKITEKSQAVAFWCDPISGHATLYWYRQILGQGPELLVQFQDESVVDDSQLPKDRFSAERLKGVDSTLKIQPAELGDSAMYLCASSPTQPVEQYFGPGTRLTVT.

The CDR3: CASSTPGLAPYEQYF. The DNA of the CDR3 is TGTGCCAGCAGCACACCGGGACTAGCCCCCTACGAGCAGTACTTC. The rearrangement joins TRBV28 to TRBJ2-7, with 9 bases aligning to TRBD2. The ends lost 6 bases at V and 2 bases at J; junction bases unmatched: 8. The CDR3 contains 15 residues. Germline assignment: CDR1 MDHEN and CDR2 SYDVKM.

This chain uses TRBV20-1 with TRBJ1-5; D may be TRBD1 (6 bases). The germline CDR1 and CDR2 sequences are DFQATT and SNEGSKA (reference sequence). Deletions cut 2 bases from V and 0 bases from J, with 17 bases between. The length of the CDR3 is 17 residues. The CDR3 loop reads CSARPPGAGDSNQPQHF. Here the CDR3 DNA reads TGCAGTGCTAGACCACCGGGGGCGGGGGATAGCAATCAGCCCCAGCATTTT.

As DNA, the CDR3 is TGTGCCAGTAGTAGGCCTAGCACAGATACGCAGTATTTT. Protein sequence: CASSRPSTDTQYF. This rearrangement joins TRBV19 to TRBJ2-3, with D uncertain. The CDR3 totals 13 residues. V was cut by 4 bases and J by 0 bases, with 5 bases left in between. Germline assignment: CDR1 LNHDA and CDR2 SQIVND (reference sequence).

CDR3 in DNA: TGTGCCAGCAGCCCATCCTTGGAGCAGTACTTC. This gives the protein CASSPSLEQYF. V usage is TRBV11-2 and J usage is TRBJ2-7; D not certain. Germline V gives CDR1 SGHAT, CDR2 FQNNGV. The CDR3 has 11 residues. Trimming pared 5 bases from V and 7 bases from J, leaving 9 bases between.

The chain employs TRBV5-1 and TRBJ2-5; 9 bases match TRBD1. This CDR3 is built from 14 residues. Germline assignment: CDR1 SGHRS and CDR2 YFSETQ. Losses at the gene ends were 6 bases for V and 6 bases for J; bases not matched to a gene: 9. This CDR3 reads CASKPGQGSKTQYF. DNA for the CDR3: TGCGCCAGCAAACCGGGACAGGGCTCAAAGACCCAGTACTTC.